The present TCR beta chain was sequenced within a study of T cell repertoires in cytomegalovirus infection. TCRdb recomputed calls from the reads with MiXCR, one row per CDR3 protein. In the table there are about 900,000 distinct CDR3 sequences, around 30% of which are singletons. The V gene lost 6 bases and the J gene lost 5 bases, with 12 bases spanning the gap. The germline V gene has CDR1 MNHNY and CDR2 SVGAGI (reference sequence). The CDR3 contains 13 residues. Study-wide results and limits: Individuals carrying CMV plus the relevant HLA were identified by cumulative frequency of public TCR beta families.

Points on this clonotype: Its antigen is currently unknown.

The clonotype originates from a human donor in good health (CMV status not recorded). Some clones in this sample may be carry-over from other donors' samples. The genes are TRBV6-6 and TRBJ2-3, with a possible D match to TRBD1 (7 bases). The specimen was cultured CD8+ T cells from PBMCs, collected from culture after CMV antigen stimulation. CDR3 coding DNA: TGTGCCAGCAGAAGGAGGGGGCAAGATACGCAGTATTTT. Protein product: CASRRRGQDTQYF.